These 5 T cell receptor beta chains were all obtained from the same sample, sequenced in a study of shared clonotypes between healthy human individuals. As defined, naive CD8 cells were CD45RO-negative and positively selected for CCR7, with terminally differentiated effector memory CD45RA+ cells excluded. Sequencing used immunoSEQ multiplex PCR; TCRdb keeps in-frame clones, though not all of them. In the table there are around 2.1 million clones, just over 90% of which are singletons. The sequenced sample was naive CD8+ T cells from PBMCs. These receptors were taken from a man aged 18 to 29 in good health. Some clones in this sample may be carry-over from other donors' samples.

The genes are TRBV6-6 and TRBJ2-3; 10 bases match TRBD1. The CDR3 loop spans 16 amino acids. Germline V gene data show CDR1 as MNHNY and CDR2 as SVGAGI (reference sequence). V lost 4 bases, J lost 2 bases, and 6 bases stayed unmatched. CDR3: CASSFRTGGFTDTQYF. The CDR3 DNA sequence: TGTGCCAGCAGTTTTAGGACAGGGGGTTTCACAGATACGCAGTATTTT.

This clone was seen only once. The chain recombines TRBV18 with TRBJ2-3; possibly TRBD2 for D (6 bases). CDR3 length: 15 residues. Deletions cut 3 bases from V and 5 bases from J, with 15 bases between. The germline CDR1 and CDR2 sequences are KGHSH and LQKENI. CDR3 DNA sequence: TGTGCCAGCTCACCGACTAGTTCAGGGCGAGATACGCAGTATTTT. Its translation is CASSPTSSGRDTQYF.

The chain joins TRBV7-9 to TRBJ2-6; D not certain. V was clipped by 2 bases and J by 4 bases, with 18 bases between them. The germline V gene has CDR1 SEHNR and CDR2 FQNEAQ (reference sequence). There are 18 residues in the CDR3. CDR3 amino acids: CASSLLGLQLSGANVLTF. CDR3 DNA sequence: TGTGCCAGCAGCTTATTAGGGTTACAGCTTTCCGGGGCCAACGTCCTGACTTTC.

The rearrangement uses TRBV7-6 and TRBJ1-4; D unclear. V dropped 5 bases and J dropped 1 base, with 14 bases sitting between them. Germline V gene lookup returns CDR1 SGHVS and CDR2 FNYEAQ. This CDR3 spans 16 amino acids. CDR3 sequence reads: CASSALPDETNEKLFF. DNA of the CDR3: TGTGCCAGCAGCGCCCTACCGGATGAAACTAATGAAAAACTGTTTTTT.

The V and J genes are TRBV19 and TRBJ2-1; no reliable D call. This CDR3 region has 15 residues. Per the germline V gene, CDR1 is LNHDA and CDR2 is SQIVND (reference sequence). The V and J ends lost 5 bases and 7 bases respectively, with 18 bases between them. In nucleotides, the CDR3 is TGTGCCAGTAGTCTAAGGGCCCCCCCTATGAATGAGCAGTTCTTC. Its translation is CASSLRAPPMNEQFF.